This record covers a single T cell receptor beta chain. Some clones are missing from TCRdb's copy, which holds only in-frame ones; the method was immunoSEQ multiplex PCR. This table has approximately 240,000 clones, around 80% appearing once. Per germline, CDR1 GTSNPN and CDR2 SVGIG (reference sequence). The CDR3 has 15 residues. Trimming took 2 bases from V and 6 from J; bases not matched to a gene: 10. These data come from a study of blood T cell repertoires in COVID-19. Study context: From T cells, B-cell-depleted T cells, or PBMCs came the material, which was cDNA or gDNA.

The chain recombines TRBV30 with TRBJ1-3; 7 nucleotides align to TRBD1. This clonotype was obtained from a woman in her thirties or forties with active or convalescent COVID-19. The sequenced material came from peripheral blood. This chain's CDR3 is CAWSTVGQVENTIYF. Written as DNA, the CDR3 is TGTGCCTGGAGTACGGTAGGACAGGTGGAAAACACCATATATTTT.